This TCR beta chain is drawn from a study of T cells after yellow fever vaccination. Across the whole study: Fractions of low cell number were prepared using SMART-Seq v4 Ultra Low Input. Study-wide results and caveats: Subsequent booster samples again held most clones from primary vaccination (under 98% CD4, roughly 88% CD8).

This clonotype was counted a few times. The target antigen is unknown. The length of the CDR3 is 14 residues. Deletions cut 3 bases from V and 4 bases from J, with 11 bases between. The germline CDR1 and CDR2 sequences are KGHDR and SFDVKD. UMIs were added to TCR cDNA along with a universal primer site when it was made by 5'RACE template switching. Via MiXCR, TCRdb re-called the 5' RACE reads, giving one row per CDR3 protein. The data show 450,000 to 650,000 distinct CDR3 sequences, roughly 13% seen once. This chain links TRBV24-1 with TRBJ2-5, with D perhaps matching TRBD2 (5 bases). The sequence came from a man younger than 40 who received the YFV17D yellow fever vaccine. The sequences come from PBMCs, collected on the day of the yellow fever booster vaccination. The DNA of the CDR3 is TGTGCCACCAGTGATAAGAGGGTGGCAGAGACCCAGTACTTC. Translated, it gives CATSDKRVAETQYF.